This paragraph covers one T cell receptor (beta chain) sequence. Its target is unknown. The length of the CDR3 is 15 residues. With 1 base removed from V and 1 base from J, the gap between germline ends came to 10 bases. Germline CDR1 is MNHNS and CDR2 is SASEGT. This sample is part of a study of regulatory T cells in long-lasting Graves disease. The time point: persistent/refractory GD, antithyroid drugs over 5 years with positive TRAb. From PBMCs, RNA was extracted and then used to make the TCR library. American Thyroid Association guidelines were used to diagnose Graves' disease. Study observations and caveats: Those with persistent disease had in common more public clonotypes (fewer than 3,000) than new patients (approximately 920).

Arm-PCR of CDR3 regions and iRepertoire HTBI primers were used to build TCR beta libraries. Each CDR3 protein gets one entry after TCRdb re-called the multiplex PCR reads with MiXCR. The sample consists of 600,000 to 850,000 distinct CDR3 sequences, roughly 30% of them appearing once. The rearrangement joins TRBV6-1 to TRBJ2-5; D uncertain. Sequenced material: peripheral blood mononuclear cells (PBMCs), taken when the disease was refractory, from a patient treated with antithyroid drugs. This receptor was identified in a female donor with Graves disease. CDR3 coding DNA: TGTGCCAGCAGTGAAGGGGCAGGTACCCAAGAGACCCAGTACTTC. Translated, it gives CASSEGAGTQETQYF.